Below, 17 T cell receptor beta chains from the same sample are listed, as sequenced in a study of cytomegalovirus exposure and HLA in healthy donors. Primers for the PCR totalled 60 Vbeta and 13 Jbeta. Here immunoSEQ multiplex PCR was the method, and the copy in TCRdb shows in-frame clones only, minus some. The sample shows 78,000 or so clones, around 84% of them seen only once. The sample consisted of PBMCs. These receptors all stem from a woman in her forties or fifties in good health and CMV-seronegative.

The chain couples TRBV7-3 to TRBJ2-2; 8 positions match TRBD1. The CDR3 totals 17 residues. J lost 2 bases, V lost 4 bases, and 9 bases had no gene match. Germline V gives CDR1 SGHTA, CDR2 FQGTGA. The CDR3 DNA sequence: TGTGCCAGCAGCTCGACAGGGGTGGGACACAACACCGGGGAGCTGTTTTTT. This gives the protein CASSSTGVGHNTGELFF.

V gene TRBV2 combines with J gene TRBJ2-3; D may be TRBD2 (7 bases). Germline CDR1 is SNHLY and CDR2 is FYNNEI. Trimming removed 8 bases from V and 6 bases from J, with 15 bases in between. The CDR3 consists of 13 residues. CDR3 in DNA: TGTGCCAGCGGGGGCGGGAGATCGGATACGCAGTATTTT. It translates to CASGGGRSDTQYF.

The V and J genes are TRBV25-1 and TRBJ1-5, with 12 bases that match TRBD1. Trimming at V came to 4 bases and at J to 7 bases, leaving 2 bases not matched to a gene. Germline V gene sequence: CDR1 MGHDK, CDR2 SYGVNS. The CDR3 loop spans 14 amino acids. This CDR3 is CASSVGTGGQPQHF. The CDR3 region has the DNA TGTGCCAGCAGTGTCGGGACAGGGGGCCAGCCCCAGCATTTT.

The chain has TRBV2 and TRBJ2-1; the D gene is possibly TRBD1 (6 bases). The CDR3 loop spans 15 amino acids. Trimming removed 6 bases from V and 4 bases from J, with 16 bases in between. Germline V gene sequence: CDR1 SNHLY, CDR2 FYNNEI. CDR3 in amino acids: CASSLQGGIYNEQFF. The CDR3 nucleotides are TGTGCCAGCAGCCTACAGGGCGGAATATACAATGAGCAGTTCTTC.

The chain combines TRBV6-6 with TRBJ2-7; tentative D call: TRBD2 (7 bases). This CDR3 has 16 residues. Trimming took off 5 bases at V and 4 bases at J, with 21 bases between the two ends. Germline V gives CDR1 MNHNY, CDR2 SVGAGI (reference sequence). The DNA of the CDR3 is TGTGCCAGCAGTCATATGGGGGGGCGGGCCCATTACGAGCAGTACGTC. It specifies CASSHMGGRAHYEQYV.

The rearrangement joins TRBV18 to TRBJ2-7; D is perhaps TRBD2 (5 bases). CDR3 length equals 15 residues. Trimming cost V 3 bases and J 2 bases, with 14 bases left between them. The V gene's germline CDR1 is KGHSH and CDR2 LQKENI. This chain's CDR3 is CASSPQRIETYEQYF. The DNA of the CDR3 is TGTGCCAGCTCACCGCAGCGGATTGAGACCTACGAGCAGTACTTC.

This rearrangement joins TRBV2 to TRBJ1-5; TRBD1 is a possible D gene (5 bases). Germline V gene data show CDR1 as SNHLY and CDR2 as FYNNEI. The V and J ends lost 5 bases and 0 bases respectively, with 17 bases between them. This CDR3 contains 17 residues. CDR3 sequence: CASSPRGVPASNQPQHF. CDR3 DNA sequence: TGTGCCAGCAGTCCCCGGGGGGTCCCGGCTAGCAATCAGCCCCAGCATTTT.

V is TRBV5-1 and J is TRBJ2-7; D is undetermined. Germline V gives CDR1 SGHRS, CDR2 YFSETQ. Trimming took 3 bases from V and 2 from J, leaving 9 bases between them. The CDR3 totals 13 residues. CDR3 residues: CASSYAGAYEQYF. DNA of the CDR3: TGCGCCAGCAGCTATGCAGGCGCCTACGAGCAGTACTTC.

To note about this clone: A read error may produce the germline difference seen at one junction end. This chain uses TRBV7-7 with TRBJ2-5; 9 bases are a match to TRBD1. This CDR3 region has 14 residues. Germline CDR1 is SSHAT and CDR2 is FNYEAQ (reference sequence). CDR3 sequence: CASSSGTGRQTQYF. The CDR3 DNA reads TGTGCTAGCAGCTCCGGGACAGGGAGGCAGACCCAGTACTTC.

This clone was seen a handful of times. The chain carries TRBV6-6 and TRBJ2-7, with 8 bases matching TRBD1. The trim removed 2 bases at V and 6 bases at J, leaving 3 bases unmatched. The CDR3 consists of 13 residues. The germline V gene has CDR1 MNHNY and CDR2 SVGAGI (reference sequence). CDR3 DNA: TGTGCCAGCAGTTACGCCGGACAGGGCGAGCAGTACTTC. Protein: CASSYAGQGEQYF.

V is TRBV28 and J is TRBJ2-7; D uncertain. The germline CDR1 and CDR2 sequences are MDHEN and SYDVKM. There are 14 residues in the CDR3. V lost 5 bases to trimming and J lost 2 bases, with 13 bases between them. For the CDR3, the DNA is TGTGCCAGCAGTGGTCGGGTTAGGACCTACGAGCAGTACTTC. Amino acids: CASSGRVRTYEQYF.

J is TRBJ2-7 and V is TRBV6-1; 7 bases are shared with TRBD2. This CDR3 has 15 amino acids. Germline V gene lookup returns CDR1 MNHNS and CDR2 SASEGT. V lost 7 bases, J lost 5 bases, and 14 bases stayed unmatched. The CDR3 DNA is TGTGCCAGCATCCCGAGGGGCGGGAGAGTCGACGAGCAGTACTTC. This gives the protein CASIPRGGRVDEQYF.

The chain uses TRBV28 and TRBJ2-1; 13 nucleotides align to TRBD2. The V and J ends lost 8 bases and 5 bases, in that order; junction bases with no gene match: 3. The CDR3 is made up of 14 amino acids. Per germline, CDR1 MDHEN and CDR2 SYDVKM. The chain's CDR3 is CASCGTSGNNEQFF. DNA of the CDR3: TGTGCCAGCTGCGGGACTAGCGGGAACAATGAGCAGTTCTTC.

The chain employs TRBV4-2 and TRBJ2-7; 12 bases fit TRBD2. Germline trimming cut 3 bases from V and 1 base from J; bases unmatched to any gene: 4. CDR1 is LGHNA and CDR2 is YNFKEQ in the germline V gene. The CDR3 runs 16 residues. The CDR3: CASSQDLAGGSYEQYF. In nucleotides, the CDR3 is TGTGCCAGCAGCCAGGATCTAGCGGGAGGGTCCTACGAGCAGTACTTC.

The chain has TRBV9 and TRBJ2-3; the match to TRBD2 covers 8 bases. Trimming cost V 4 bases and J 3 bases; bases outside gene matches: 13. The germline CDR1 and CDR2 sequences are SGDLS and YYNGEE. The CDR3 runs to 17 residues. CDR3: CASSRPGGGGRTDTQYF. The CDR3 region has the DNA TGTGCCAGCAGCCGACCTGGGGGCGGGGGGAGGACAGATACGCAGTATTTT.

This chain connects TRBV6-5 to TRBJ1-2; 7 bases align to TRBD1. The CDR3 sequence is 16 residues long. Germline trimming cut 0 bases from V and 2 bases from J; bases unmatched to any gene: 6. Germline V gene sequence: CDR1 MNHEY, CDR2 SVGAGI. The CDR3 DNA is TGTGCCAGCAGTTACTCCCGGACAGGCTTAAACTATGGCTACACCTTC. Its translation: CASSYSRTGLNYGYTF.

This chain links TRBV7-3 with TRBJ1-1, with D maybe TRBD1 (5 bases). The V gene lost 4 bases and the J gene lost 3 bases, with 12 bases spanning the gap. Germline CDR1 and CDR2: SGHTA and FQGTGA. There are 14 residues in the CDR3. For the CDR3, the DNA is TGTGCCAGCAGCTCCCAGGGAGGAGACACTGAAGCTTTCTTT. Amino acid sequence: CASSSQGGDTEAFF. Supplemented by reference TRBV7-3 and TRBJ1-1, the full variable domain reads GAGVSQTPSNKVTEKGKYVELRCDPISGHTALYWYRQSLGQGPEFLIYFQGTGAADDSGLPNDRFFAVRPEGSVSTLKIQRTERGDSAVYLCASSSQGGDTEAFFGQGTRLTVV.